The present T cell receptor (beta chain) was sequenced within a study of T cells in Graves' hyperthyroidism and ophthalmopathy. About the study: Initial diagnosis, before any treatment, was when peripheral blood was collected.

Study-wide points: Most thyroid-expanded clonotypes above 0.001 were also found in blood. Ophthalmopathy was predicted by the model a median of around 5.9 months ahead of onset.

This CDR3 comprises 13 residues. Trimming removed 4 bases from V and 2 bases from J; junction bases left unmatched: 2. Germline V CDR1 and CDR2: MDHEN, SYDVKM. RNA transcripts gave rise to amplified TCR beta CDR3 regions. TCR CDR3 underwent first-round RT-PCR with the HTBI primer set. TCRdb redid the calling of the multiplex PCR reads with MiXCR, one entry per CDR3 protein. The table includes about 250,000 distinct CDR3 sequences, around 26% detected once. There are many counts of this clonotype. Its antigen is still unknown. Used for diagnoses were clinical symptoms, serum thyroxine and TRAb, thyroid ultrasound and orbital computed tomography.

The gene calls are TRBV28 and TRBJ2-7; 7 nucleotides line up with TRBD2. The sample consisted of blood. This clonotype was obtained from a woman aged 40 to 50 with Graves' ophthalmopathy. The CDR3 here is CASSWGGAYEQYF. In DNA form, the CDR3 reads TGTGCCAGCAGTTGGGGGGGAGCCTACGAGCAGTACTTC.